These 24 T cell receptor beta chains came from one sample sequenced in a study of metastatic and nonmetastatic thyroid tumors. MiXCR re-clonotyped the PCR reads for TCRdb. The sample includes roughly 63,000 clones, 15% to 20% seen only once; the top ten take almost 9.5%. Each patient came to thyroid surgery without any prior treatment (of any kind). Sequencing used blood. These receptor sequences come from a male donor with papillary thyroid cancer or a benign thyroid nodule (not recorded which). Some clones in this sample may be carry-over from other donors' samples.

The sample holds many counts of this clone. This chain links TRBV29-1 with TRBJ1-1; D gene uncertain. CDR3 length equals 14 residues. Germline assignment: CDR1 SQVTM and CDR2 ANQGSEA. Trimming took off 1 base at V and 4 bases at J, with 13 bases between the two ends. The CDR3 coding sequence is TGCAGCGTTGAAGCTAGGATAAAGGCCACTGAAGCTTTCTTT. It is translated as CSVEARIKATEAFF.

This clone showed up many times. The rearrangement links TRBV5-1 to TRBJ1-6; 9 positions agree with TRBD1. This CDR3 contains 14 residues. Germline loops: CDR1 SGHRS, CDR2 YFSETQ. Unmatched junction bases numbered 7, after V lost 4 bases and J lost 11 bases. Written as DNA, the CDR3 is TGCGCCAGCAGCCCGGGACAGGGCGGGACACCCCTCCACTTT. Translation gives CASSPGQGGTPLHF.

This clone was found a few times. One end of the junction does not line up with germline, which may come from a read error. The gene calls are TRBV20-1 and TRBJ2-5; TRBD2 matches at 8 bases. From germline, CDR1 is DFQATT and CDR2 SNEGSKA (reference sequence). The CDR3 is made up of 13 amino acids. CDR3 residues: CSAHQPGGETQHF. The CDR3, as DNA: TGCAGTGCTCACCAACCCGGGGGGGAGACCCAGCACTTC.

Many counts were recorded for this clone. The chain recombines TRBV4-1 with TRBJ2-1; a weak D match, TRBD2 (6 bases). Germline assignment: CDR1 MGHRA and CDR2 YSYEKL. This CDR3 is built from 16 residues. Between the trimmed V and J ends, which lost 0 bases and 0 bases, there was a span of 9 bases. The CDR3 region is CASSQDWRGSYNEQFF. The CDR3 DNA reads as TGCGCCAGCAGCCAAGATTGGCGGGGCTCCTACAATGAGCAGTTCTTC.

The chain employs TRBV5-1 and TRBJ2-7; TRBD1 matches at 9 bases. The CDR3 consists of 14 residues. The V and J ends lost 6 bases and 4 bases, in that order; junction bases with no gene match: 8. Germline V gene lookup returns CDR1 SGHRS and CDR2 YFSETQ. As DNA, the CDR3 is TGCGCCAGCATCGCGGGACAGGGCAGGTACGAGCAGTACTTC. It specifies CASIAGQGRYEQYF.

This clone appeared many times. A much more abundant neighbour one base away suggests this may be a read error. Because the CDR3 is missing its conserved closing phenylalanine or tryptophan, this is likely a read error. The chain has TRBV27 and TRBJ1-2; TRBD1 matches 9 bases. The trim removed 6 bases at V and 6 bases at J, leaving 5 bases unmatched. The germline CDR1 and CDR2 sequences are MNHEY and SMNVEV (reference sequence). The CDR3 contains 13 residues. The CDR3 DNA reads TGTGCCAGCAGCCCGGACAGGGGAAATGGCTACACCCTC. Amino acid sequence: CASSPDRGNGYTL.

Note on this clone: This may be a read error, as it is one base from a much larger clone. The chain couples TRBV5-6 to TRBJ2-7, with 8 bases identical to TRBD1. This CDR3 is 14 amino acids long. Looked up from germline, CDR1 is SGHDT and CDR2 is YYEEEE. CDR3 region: CASSTGTGAYEHYF. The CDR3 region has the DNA TGTGCCAGTAGTACCGGGACAGGAGCCTACGAGCATTACTTC.

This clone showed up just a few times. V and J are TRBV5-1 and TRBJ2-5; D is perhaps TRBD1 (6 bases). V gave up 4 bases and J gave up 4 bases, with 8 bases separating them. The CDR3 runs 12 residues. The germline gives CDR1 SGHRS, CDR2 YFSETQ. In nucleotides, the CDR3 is TGCGCCAGCAGCATGACAGGAGAGACCCAGTACTTC. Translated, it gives CASSMTGETQYF.

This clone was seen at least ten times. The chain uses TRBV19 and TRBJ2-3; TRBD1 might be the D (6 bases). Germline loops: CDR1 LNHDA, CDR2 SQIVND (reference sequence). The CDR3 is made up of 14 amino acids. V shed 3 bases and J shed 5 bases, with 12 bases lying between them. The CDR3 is CASSMPRGVDTQYF. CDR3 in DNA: TGTGCCAGTAGTATGCCCAGGGGAGTAGATACGCAGTATTTT.

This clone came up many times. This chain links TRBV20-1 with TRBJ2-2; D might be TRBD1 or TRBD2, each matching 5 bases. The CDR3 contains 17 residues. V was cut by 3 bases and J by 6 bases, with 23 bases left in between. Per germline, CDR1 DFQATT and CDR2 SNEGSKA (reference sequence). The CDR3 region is CSARGDEGYSRPGELFF. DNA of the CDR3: TGCAGTGCTAGGGGGGATGAAGGATACTCTAGGCCCGGGGAGCTGTTTTTT.

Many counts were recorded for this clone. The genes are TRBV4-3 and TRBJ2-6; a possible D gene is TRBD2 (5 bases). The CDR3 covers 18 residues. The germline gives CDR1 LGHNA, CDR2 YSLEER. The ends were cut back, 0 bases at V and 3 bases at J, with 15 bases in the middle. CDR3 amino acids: CASSQDWPGWGGANVLTF. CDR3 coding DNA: TGCGCCAGCAGCCAAGACTGGCCGGGATGGGGTGGGGCCAACGTCCTGACTTTC.

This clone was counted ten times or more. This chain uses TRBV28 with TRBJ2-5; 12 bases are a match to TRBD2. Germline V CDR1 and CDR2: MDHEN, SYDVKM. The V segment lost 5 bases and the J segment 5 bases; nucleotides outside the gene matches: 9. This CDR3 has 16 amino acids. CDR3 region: CASSVLAGGHGETQYF. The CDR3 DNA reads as TGTGCCAGCAGTGTACTAGCGGGAGGTCACGGGGAGACCCAGTACTTC.

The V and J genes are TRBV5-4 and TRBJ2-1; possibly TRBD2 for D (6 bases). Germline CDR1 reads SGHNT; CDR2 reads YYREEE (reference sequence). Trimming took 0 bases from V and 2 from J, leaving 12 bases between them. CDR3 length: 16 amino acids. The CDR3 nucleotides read TGTGCCAGCAGCTTGGGTGCCGGGAGCGCCTACAATGAGCAGTTCTTC. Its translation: CASSLGAGSAYNEQFF.

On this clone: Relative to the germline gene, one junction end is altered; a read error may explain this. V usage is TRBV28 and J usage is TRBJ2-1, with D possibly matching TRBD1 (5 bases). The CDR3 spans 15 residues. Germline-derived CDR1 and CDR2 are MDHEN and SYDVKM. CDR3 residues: CASKRVGRGYNEQFF. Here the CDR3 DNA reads TGTGCCAGCAAACGGGTGGGTAGGGGCTACAATGAGCAGTTCTTT. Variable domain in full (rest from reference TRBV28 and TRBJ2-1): DVKVTQSSRYLVKRTGEKVFLECVQDMDHENMFWYRQDPGLGLRLIYFSYDVKMKEKGDIPEGYSVSREKKERFSLILESASTNQTSMYLCASKRVGRGYNEQFFGPGTRLTVL.

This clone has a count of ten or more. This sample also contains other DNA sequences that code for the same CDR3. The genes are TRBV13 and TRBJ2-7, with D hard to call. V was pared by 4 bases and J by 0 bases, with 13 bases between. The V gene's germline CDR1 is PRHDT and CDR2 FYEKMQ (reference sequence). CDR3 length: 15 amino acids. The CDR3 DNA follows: TGTGCCAGCAGCTCCGGCCGGCGAAACTCCTACGAGCAGTACTTC. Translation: CASSSGRRNSYEQYF. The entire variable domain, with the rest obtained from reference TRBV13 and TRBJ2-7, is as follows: AAGVIQSPRHLIKEKRETATLKCYPIPRHDTVYWYQQGPGQDPQFLISFYEKMQSDKGSIPDRFSAQQFSDYHSELNMSSLELGDSALYFCASSSGRRNSYEQYFGPGTRLTVT.

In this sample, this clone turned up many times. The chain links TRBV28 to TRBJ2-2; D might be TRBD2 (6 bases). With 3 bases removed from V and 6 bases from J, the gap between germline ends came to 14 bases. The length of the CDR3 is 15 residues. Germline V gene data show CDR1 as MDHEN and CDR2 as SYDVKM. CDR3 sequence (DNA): TGTGCCAGCAGTTTGGGGGGATTGGCGTCCGGGGAGCTGTTTTTT. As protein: CASSLGGLASGELFF.

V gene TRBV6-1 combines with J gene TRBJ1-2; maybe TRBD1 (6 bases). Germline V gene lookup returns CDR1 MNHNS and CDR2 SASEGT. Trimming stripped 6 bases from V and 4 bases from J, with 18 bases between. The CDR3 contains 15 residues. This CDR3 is CASSPAPGAGYGYTF. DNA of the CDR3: TGTGCCAGCAGCCCCGCCCCGGGGGCAGGCTATGGCTACACCTTC.

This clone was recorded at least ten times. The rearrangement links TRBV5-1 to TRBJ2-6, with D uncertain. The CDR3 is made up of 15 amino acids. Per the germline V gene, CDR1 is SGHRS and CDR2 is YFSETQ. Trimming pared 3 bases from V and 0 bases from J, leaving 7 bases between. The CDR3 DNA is TGCGCCAGCAGCTATTCGAGCTCTGGGGCCAACGTCCTGACTTTC. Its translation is CASSYSSSGANVLTF.

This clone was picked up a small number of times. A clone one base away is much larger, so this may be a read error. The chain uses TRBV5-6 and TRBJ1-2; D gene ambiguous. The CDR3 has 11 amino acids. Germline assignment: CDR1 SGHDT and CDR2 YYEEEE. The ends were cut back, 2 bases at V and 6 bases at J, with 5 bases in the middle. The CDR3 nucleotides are TGTGCCAGCAGCTTTGGCCATGGCTACACCTTC. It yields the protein CASSFGHGYTF. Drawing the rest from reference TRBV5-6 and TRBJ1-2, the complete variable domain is DAGVTQSPTHLIKTRGQQVTLRCSPKSGHDTVSWYQQALGQGPQFIFQYYEEEERQRGNFPDRFSGHQFPNYSSELNVNALLLGDSALYLCASSFGHGYTFGSGTRLTVV.

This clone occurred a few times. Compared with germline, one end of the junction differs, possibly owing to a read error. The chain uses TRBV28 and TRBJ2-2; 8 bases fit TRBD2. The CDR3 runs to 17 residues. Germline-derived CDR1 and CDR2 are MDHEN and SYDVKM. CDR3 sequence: CARSSTGRGDFTGEVFF. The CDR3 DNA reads TGTGCCAGAAGTTCTACCGGGCGGGGGGACTTCACCGGGGAGGTGTTTTTT.

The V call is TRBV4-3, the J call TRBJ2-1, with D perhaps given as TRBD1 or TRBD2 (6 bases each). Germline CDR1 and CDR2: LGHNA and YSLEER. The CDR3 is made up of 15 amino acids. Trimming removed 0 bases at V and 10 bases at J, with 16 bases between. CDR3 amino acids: CASSQDTGARYEQFF. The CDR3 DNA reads TGCGCCAGCAGCCAAGATACGGGGGCCCGGTACGAGCAGTTCTTC.

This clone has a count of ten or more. The CDR3 nucleotides are TGTGCCAGCAGCGTAGGCCAGGGACGAGAGACCCAGTACTTC. Residues: CASSVGQGRETQYF. The genes are TRBV9 and TRBJ2-5; D is perhaps TRBD1 or TRBD2 (5 bases each). The V gene's germline CDR1 is SGDLS and CDR2 YYNGEE. Trimming cost V 0 bases and J 4 bases, with 10 bases left between them. CDR3 length: 14 amino acids.

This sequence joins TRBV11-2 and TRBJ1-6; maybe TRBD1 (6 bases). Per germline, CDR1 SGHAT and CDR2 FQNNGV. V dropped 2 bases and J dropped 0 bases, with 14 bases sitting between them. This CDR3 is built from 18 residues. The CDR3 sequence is CASSLRSGESSYNSPLHF. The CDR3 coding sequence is TGTGCCAGCAGCTTACGTTCAGGGGAAAGCTCCTATAATTCACCCCTCCACTTT.

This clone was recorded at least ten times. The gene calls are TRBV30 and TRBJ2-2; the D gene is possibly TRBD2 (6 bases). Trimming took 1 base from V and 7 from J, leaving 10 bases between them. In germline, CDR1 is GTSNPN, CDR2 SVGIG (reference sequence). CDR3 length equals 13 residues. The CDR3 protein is CAWSATSSGELFF. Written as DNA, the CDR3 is TGTGCCTGGAGTGCCACTAGCAGCGGGGAGCTGTTTTTT.